A single sample gave rise to the 27 T cell receptor beta chains below, sequenced in a study of blood T cell repertoires in COVID-19. Produced via immunoSEQ multiplex PCR; TCRdb's table is partial and in-frame only. The table lists fewer than 30,000 clones, over 75% of them singletons. Sequencing input: peripheral blood. These receptors came from a human donor in a cohort sampled during active COVID-19.

The chain recombines TRBV5-4 with TRBJ1-1, with a weak D call TRBD1 (5 bases). CDR1 and CDR2 from the germline V gene are SGHNT and YYREEE (reference sequence). V gave up 3 bases and J gave up 1 base, with 10 bases separating them. The CDR3 consists of 14 residues. CDR3 protein: CASSSFDRNTEAFF. The CDR3 nucleotides are TGTGCCAGCAGCTCCTTTGACAGGAACACTGAAGCTTTCTTT.

The CDR3: CASSPGQKADGELFF. The CDR3 DNA is TGTGCCAGCTCCCCCGGACAGAAAGCGGACGGGGAGCTGTTTTTT. The chain employs TRBV18 and TRBJ2-2, with D possibly TRBD1 on 6 matching bases. With 6 bases removed from V and 7 bases from J, the gap between germline ends came to 18 bases. This CDR3 spans 15 amino acids. Germline V lookup: CDR1 KGHSH, CDR2 LQKENI.

The chain carries TRBV7-8 and TRBJ2-7; 8 positions agree with TRBD1. Germline lookup yields CDR1 SGHVS and CDR2 FQNEAQ. Trimming removed 7 bases from V and 1 base from J; junction bases left unmatched: 15. The CDR3 sequence is 17 residues long. The DNA of the CDR3 is TGTGCCAGCATGTGGGACAGGCCCTTAGGAGCGTCCTACGAGCAGTACTTC. Its protein is CASMWDRPLGASYEQYF.

The rearrangement links TRBV30 to TRBJ2-5, with TRBD2 matching over 7 bases. V was clipped by 2 bases and J by 4 bases; unmatched bases: 10. The CDR3 sequence is 15 residues long. Germline CDR1 reads GTSNPN; CDR2 reads SVGIG (reference sequence). The CDR3 loop is CAWSRGGGMAETQYF. CDR3 sequence (DNA): TGTGCCTGGAGTAGGGGCGGGGGAATGGCAGAGACCCAGTACTTC. Variable domain in full (rest from reference TRBV30 and TRBJ2-5): SQTIHQWPATLVQPVGSPLSLECTVEGTSNPNLYWYRQAAGRGLQLLFYSVGIGQISSEVPQNLSASRPQDRQFILSSKKLLLSDSGFYLCAWSRGGGMAETQYFGPGTRLLVL.

This clone appeared once. CDR3 coding DNA: TGTGCCAGCAGCCCCGTAGGGATAGCGGGGGGTTACGAGCAGTACTTC. As protein: CASSPVGIAGGYEQYF. The chain joins TRBV5-6 to TRBJ2-7, with TRBD2 matching over 10 bases. The V gene's germline CDR1 is SGHDT and CDR2 YYEEEE. Trimming cost V 4 bases and J 4 bases; bases outside gene matches: 11. This CDR3 contains 16 residues.

The chain employs TRBV28 and TRBJ1-4; 10 bases agree with TRBD1. The CDR3 runs 12 residues. V shed 7 bases, J shed 12 bases, and the junction held 5 bases outside the gene matches. Per germline, CDR1 MDHEN and CDR2 SYDVKM. Written as DNA, the CDR3 is TGTGCCAGCAATTCGGACAGGGGGGAACTGTTTTTT. Residues: CASNSDRGELFF.

The chain is built from TRBV4-2 and TRBJ2-1; 10 nucleotides match TRBD2. CDR1 is LGHNA and CDR2 is YNFKEQ in the germline V gene. This CDR3 spans 16 amino acids. Losses at the gene ends were 0 bases for V and 6 bases for J; bases not matched to a gene: 5. In DNA, the CDR3 is TGTGCCAGCAGCCAAGACGGCCTAGCGGGGGTCAATGAGCAGTTCTTC. This sequence encodes CASSQDGLAGVNEQFF.

This clone was recorded a few times. J is TRBJ1-2 and V is TRBV2; maybe TRBD1 (5 bases). Germline V CDR1 and CDR2: SNHLY, FYNNEI. This CDR3 region has 13 residues. Trimming pared 5 bases from V and 3 bases from J, leaving 10 bases between. DNA of the CDR3: TGTGCCAGCAGTCAGGGTGTAGACTATGGCTACACCTTC. Amino acid sequence: CASSQGVDYGYTF.

The chain joins TRBV29-1 to TRBJ2-7; a weak D match, TRBD2 (6 bases). V lost 1 base, J lost 1 base, and 14 bases lay in between. CDR3 size: 15 residues. Germline values: CDR1 SQVTM, CDR2 ANQGSEA. CDR3 coding DNA: TGCAGCGTTGAAGGCGAGGGAGGAGGGTCCTACGAGCAGTACTTC. Its translation is CSVEGEGGGSYEQYF.

The chain joins TRBV18 to TRBJ1-1, with D unclear. Trimming took off 3 bases at V and 7 bases at J, with 15 bases between the two ends. This CDR3 contains 14 residues. Germline loops: CDR1 KGHSH, CDR2 LQKENI. The CDR3 sequence: CASSPSLFSGEAFF. The CDR3, as DNA: TGTGCCAGCTCACCTTCCTTGTTTTCCGGTGAAGCTTTCTTT.

The gene calls are TRBV2 and TRBJ1-6; 7 bases are shared with TRBD1. The germline V gene has CDR1 SNHLY and CDR2 FYNNEI. After removal of 8 bases from V and 10 bases from J, the junction contained 14 bases not matched to a gene. The CDR3 runs 15 residues. The CDR3 sequence is CASAREQGSRSPLHF. The CDR3 nucleotides are TGTGCCAGCGCCAGGGAACAGGGGAGTCGGTCACCCCTCCACTTT. The full variable domain, in which reference TRBV2 and TRBJ1-6 provide the parts outside the CDR3, is EPEVTQTPSHQVTQMGQEVILRCVPISNHLYFYWYRQILGQKVEFLVSFYNNEISEKSEIFDDQFSVERPDGSNFTLKIRSTKLEDSAMYFCASAREQGSRSPLHFGNGTRLTVT.

The chain uses TRBV30 and TRBJ2-2, with D perhaps TRBD2 (5 bases). Per germline, CDR1 GTSNPN and CDR2 SVGIG (reference sequence). The CDR3 is 15 amino acids. Between the trimmed V and J ends, which lost 3 bases and 0 bases, there was a span of 11 bases. This CDR3 is CAWRRPGTNTGELFF. In nucleotides, the CDR3 is TGTGCCTGGAGACGCCCGGGAACGAACACCGGGGAGCTGTTTTTT.

This chain joins TRBV4-2 and TRBJ1-4, with TRBD1 as a possible D gene (5 bases). Germline CDR1 is LGHNA and CDR2 is YNFKEQ. V dropped 0 bases and J dropped 7 bases, with 12 bases sitting between them. The length of the CDR3 is 15 residues. Written as DNA, the CDR3 is TGTGCCAGCAGCCAAGAGGGCAGGGTAGGTGAAAAACTGTTTTTT. It is translated as CASSQEGRVGEKLFF.

The rearrangement joins TRBV6-1 to TRBJ2-1; 7 bases are a match to TRBD2. Germline V gives CDR1 MNHNS, CDR2 SASEGT. The CDR3 has 13 amino acids. The ends lost 10 bases at V and 8 bases at J; junction bases unmatched: 11. The DNA of the CDR3 is TGTGCCACCTCCCTCCAGCGGGGATATGAGCAGTTCTTC. Its translation is CATSLQRGYEQFF.

This clone has just one count. The CDR3 nucleotides read TGTGCCAGCAGTAGACAGGGGGCCACTGAAGCTTTCTTT. Translated, it gives CASSRQGATEAFF. The chain joins TRBV7-9 to TRBJ1-1, with 10 bases matching TRBD1. The V gene's germline CDR1 is SEHNR and CDR2 FQNEAQ (reference sequence). CDR3 length: 13 amino acids. J was trimmed by 4 bases and V by 6 bases; bases with no gene match: 2.

V usage is TRBV4-3 and J usage is TRBJ1-2; D is uncertain. CDR1 and CDR2 (germline): LGHNA, YSLEER. The CDR3 length is 12 residues. V lost 5 bases, J lost 5 bases, and 9 bases lay in between. The CDR3 nucleotides are TGCGCCAGCAGCGGGTCGGGGTATGGCTACACCTTC. Protein sequence: CASSGSGYGYTF.

This rearrangement joins TRBV10-3 to TRBJ2-4, with 11 nucleotides matching TRBD1. Germline CDR1 reads ENHRY; CDR2 reads SYGVKD. J lost 4 bases, V lost 6 bases, and 5 bases had no gene match. The CDR3 has 15 amino acids. CDR3 in amino acids: CAISPGTGGKNIQYF. The CDR3 region has the DNA TGTGCCATCAGCCCCGGGACAGGGGGGAAAAACATTCAGTACTTC.

The rearrangement links TRBV3-1 (or the pseudogene TRBV3-2) to TRBJ1-4; unclear D gene. The ends were cut back, 1 base at V and 4 bases at J, with 7 bases in the middle. The V gene's germline CDR1 is LGHDT and CDR2 YNNKEL (reference sequence). The CDR3 runs to 14 residues. This CDR3 reads CASSQGPVNEKLFF. The CDR3 DNA reads as TGTGCCAGCAGCCAAGGGCCAGTTAATGAAAAACTGTTTTTT.

This chain links TRBV7-9 with TRBJ1-4; the D gene is possibly TRBD1 (6 bases). V was pared by 4 bases and J by 0 bases, with 18 bases between. The CDR3 is made up of 18 amino acids. CDR1 is SEHNR, CDR2 FQNEAQ, per germline (reference sequence). Here the CDR3 reads CASSSKAAGVATNEKLFF. The CDR3 DNA follows: TGTGCCAGCAGCTCGAAGGCGGCAGGGGTAGCAACTAATGAAAAACTGTTTTTT.

The genes are TRBV18 and TRBJ2-7; 10 bases align to TRBD1. The V and J ends lost 1 base and 6 bases, in that order; junction bases with no gene match: 3. CDR1 is KGHSH and CDR2 is LQKENI in the germline V gene. There are 14 residues in the CDR3. For the CDR3, the DNA is TGTGCCAGCTCACCACGGAGGGACAGGGGCGAGCAGTACTTC. Residues: CASSPRRDRGEQYF.

The chain employs TRBV27 and TRBJ2-7; D may be TRBD2 (5 bases). CDR3 length equals 15 residues. The germline gives CDR1 MNHEY, CDR2 SMNVEV (reference sequence). Trimming removed 3 bases from V and 0 bases from J, with 12 bases in between. The CDR3 DNA reads TGTGCCAGCAGTTTGGAAGGACTGAGCTCCTACGAGCAGTACTTC. The encoded protein is CASSLEGLSSYEQYF.

The rearrangement uses TRBV2 and TRBJ1-2, with 9 bases matching TRBD1. V lost 6 bases to trimming and J lost 2 bases; unmatched junction nucleotides: 7. CDR1 and CDR2 (germline): SNHLY, FYNNEI. CDR3 length equals 15 residues. The CDR3 nucleotides read TGTGCCAGCAGGGCCGGGACAGGGTTGAACTATGGCTACACCTTC. Translation: CASRAGTGLNYGYTF.

The chain is built from TRBV7-2 and TRBJ2-1, with 7 bases identical to TRBD2. Losses at the gene ends were 2 bases for V and 0 bases for J; bases not matched to a gene: 1. The CDR3 totals 15 residues. Looked up from germline, CDR1 is SGHTA and CDR2 is FQGNSA. The CDR3 spells CASSLSGASYNEQFF. For the CDR3, the DNA is TGTGCCAGCAGCTTAAGCGGGGCCTCCTACAATGAGCAGTTCTTC.

The gene calls are TRBV5-5 and TRBJ2-3; a weak D match, TRBD2 (6 bases). V lost 4 bases, J lost 4 bases, and 16 bases lay in between. Germline CDR1 is SGHKS and CDR2 is YYEKEE (reference sequence). CDR3 size: 15 residues. CDR3 sequence reads: CASSQTPGGADTQYF. The CDR3 DNA is TGTGCCAGCAGCCAGACGCCTGGAGGGGCAGATACGCAGTATTTT.

The genes are TRBV7-2 and TRBJ2-7; maybe TRBD1 (5 bases). V was cut by 2 bases and J by 12 bases, with 11 bases left in between. Germline V gives CDR1 SGHTA, CDR2 FQGNSA. The CDR3 extends over 11 amino acids. The CDR3 spells CASSLLGPPYF. CDR3 in DNA: TGTGCCAGCAGCTTATTGGGGCCCCCGTACTTC.

This rearrangement joins TRBV14 to TRBJ2-3; 8 bases line up with TRBD2. The V gene end was trimmed by 3 bases and the J gene end by 9 bases; junction bases not matched to a gene: 5. The CDR3 is made up of 13 amino acids. In germline, CDR1 is SGHDN, CDR2 FVKESK. In nucleotides, the CDR3 is TGTGCCAGCAGCCAGGGACTAGGGCGCACGCAGTATTTT. This translates into CASSQGLGRTQYF. Supplemented by reference TRBV14 and TRBJ2-3, the full variable domain reads EAGVTQFPSHSVIEKGQTVTLRCDPISGHDNLYWYRRVMGKEIKFLLHFVKESKQDESGMPNNRFLAERTGGTYSTLKVQPAELEDSGVYFCASSQGLGRTQYFGPGTRLTVL.

The CDR3 region is CAWSGLISGANVLTF. The CDR3 DNA follows: TGTGCCTGGTCTGGCCTGATCTCTGGGGCCAACGTCCTGACTTTC. The rearrangement links TRBV30 to TRBJ2-6, with no clear D. Trimming stripped 5 bases from V and 0 bases from J, with 11 bases between. There are 15 residues in the CDR3. Germline CDR1 is GTSNPN and CDR2 is SVGIG (reference sequence).